Here is one T cell receptor (beta chain) with its context. Its antigen is currently unknown. TCR beta CDR3 region amplification was performed from RNA transcripts. Initially, a first-round RT-PCR of the TCR CDR3 employed the HTBI primer set. MiXCR was run by TCRdb on the multiplex PCR reads, yielding one entry per CDR3 protein. The sample carries 600,000 to 750,000 distinct CDR3 sequences, roughly 17% recorded once. Hyperthyroidism of Graves' type that showed no ophthalmopathy progression within 18 months was stable. Using around 10 ml of fresh peripheral blood, PBMCs were prepared. The data derive from a study of T cells in Graves' hyperthyroidism and ophthalmopathy. Study-level points and caveats: Blood also carried most thyroid clonotypes expanded above 0.001.

The CDR3 has 14 residues. CDR1 is MNHEY and CDR2 is SMNVEV in the germline V gene (reference sequence). V trimming: 7 bases; J trimming: 5 bases; junction bases outside the gene matches: 5. The chain links TRBV27 to TRBJ2-1; 10 bases are shared with TRBD2. The source material was blood. The receptor was isolated from a man in his fifties or sixties with Graves' hyperthyroidism. The CDR3 spells CASTAGGFHNEQFF. CDR3 in DNA: TGTGCCAGCACAGCGGGAGGGTTCCACAATGAGCAGTTCTTC.